Only one count was recorded for the clone carrying this T cell receptor beta chain. Its matching antigen is unknown. This specimen comes from a study of T cell responses to AZD1222 COVID-19 vaccine. This CDR3 comprises 16 residues. V gave up 0 bases and J gave up 8 bases; unmatched junction bases: 11. CDR1 MNHEY and CDR2 SVGAGI come from the germline V gene. General observations from the study: The repertoires were collected only after the peak T cell response. Among those given AZD1222, only six or seven were seropositive at baseline. With dominance at 160-218 and 743-854, vaccine-associated CD4 TCRs spanned spike.

Investigators merged groups given second doses at roughly 4 or roughly 12 weeks. Libraries were prepared by immunoSEQ multiplex PCR; TCRdb keeps only in-frame clonotypes and omits some of them. The profile shows fewer than 120,000 clones, about 95% of them singletons. The TCR was taken from an adult who received the AZD1222 COVID-19 vaccine. Sequenced here: peripheral blood, sampled 28 days after the second AZD1222 dose. The chain couples TRBV6-5 to TRBJ1-2; 8 positions agree with TRBD1. This CDR3 is CASSYSTAAGQDGYTF. The CDR3 region has the DNA TGTGCCAGCAGTTACTCGACGGCAGCGGGACAGGACGGCTACACCTTC.